This T cell receptor (beta chain) was captured by sequencing in a study of T cell changes during pregnancy in multiple sclerosis. The CDR3 is 13 residues long. Germline V gene lookup returns CDR1 SGHTA and CDR2 FQGNSA. Trimming removed 5 bases at V and 4 bases at J, with 9 bases between. Repertoires were generated with immunoSEQ multiplex PCR, while TCRdb's copy carries only in-frame clones and drops some. The sample lists tens of thousands of clones, around 93% seen once, with over 0.5% in the top ten. Sequenced material: CD4+ T cells from peripheral blood mononuclear cells, taken in the third trimester of pregnancy. This clonotype originated in a female donor with multiple sclerosis, enrolled in a pregnancy study. The V call is TRBV7-2, the J call TRBJ2-4; a possible D gene is TRBD1 (6 bases). CDR3 sequence: CASSPDRKNIQYF. The CDR3 DNA reads TGTGCCAGCAGCCCGGACAGAAAAAACATTCAGTACTTC.